This entry is about one T cell receptor (beta chain). This clone was seen a handful of times. The specificity of this receptor is unknown. It has no much larger one-base neighbor in the sample; base qualities were not kept. For sequencing of the TCRbeta CDR3 region, genomic DNA was extracted from the sorted cells. TCRbeta CDR3 regions were sequenced using the immunoSEQ Assay. Not all clones reach the TCRdb copy of this immuneACCESS table, which keeps in-frame sequences only. Checked studies attribute under half of the gap to unresolved V genes and leave the rest unexplained. The sample table shows 96,000 or so clones, and 90% are seen once. Of the sample, around 1.5% is held by the ten largest clones. These data are taken from a study of OX40 agonist ivuxolimab in advanced cancers. Concerning the study at large: Ivuxolimab, which targeted the costimulatory receptor OX40 (CD134), was an agonistic, fully human IgG2 monoclonal antibody. Intravenous ivuxolimab was administered to patients every 2 weeks at six dose levels: 0.01, 0.1, 0.3, 1.5, 3 and 10 mg/kg. Among the approximately 54 dose-escalation patients, 19 had hepatocellular carcinoma, roughly 15 melanoma, 9 renal cell carcinoma and 9 head and neck cancer. In the dose-escalation cohort, approximately 83% of patients were male, and the mean age was roughly 56 years with a range of roughly 23 to 90. Prior anti-PD-1, anti-PD-L1 or anti-CTLA-4 therapy was permitted, and roughly two fifths of dose-escalation patients had received checkpoint inhibitors. Partial responses were achieved by three dose-escalation patients, of whom one had hepatocellular carcinoma and two had cutaneous melanoma. The purpose of peripheral TCRbeta sequencing was to test whether ivuxolimab changed TCR sequence diversity and led to clonal T-cell expansion. The paper covers the monotherapy dose-escalation part of the phase I ivuxolimab trial, which included N of about 50 patients.

The junction shows trimming of 4 bases on V and 6 bases on J, and the gene matches do not reach 6 bases of it. The CDR3 goes from the cysteine to the phenylalanine over 15 residues. The only DNA kept is the CDR3, 45 bases in frame from the first base. CDR1 is given as SGHRS and CDR2 as YFSETQ, both from the germline V gene. Paper-wide results and their limitations: After ivuxolimab, more expanded clones were found on average in CD8+ T cells than in CD4+ T cells. Antigen specificity was not determined for the clonally expanded peripheral T cells. Low levels of normalized T-cell clonal expansion were also seen in some patients who did not respond. In the 0.1-3.0 mg/kg groups, partial responders had among the lowest normalized peripheral clonal expansion, particularly in CD8+ T cells. At doses from 0.1 to 3.0 mg/kg, clonal expansion was seen in both CD4+ and CD8+ blood T cells between baseline and week 6.

The trial excluded patients who had a history of autoimmune disease or who were on systemic immunosuppression. Peripheral blood for TCR sequencing was collected from all dose cohorts at baseline, on cycle 4 day 1, and on cycle 7 day 1. The samples were taken from a phase I, first-in-human, multicenter, open-label dose-escalation trial of ivuxolimab. Adults with locally advanced or metastatic head and neck squamous cell, hepatocellular, melanoma or renal cell carcinoma were enrolled in the trial. CD4+ and CD8+ T cells were sorted separately from peripheral blood before TCR sequencing. The chain is encoded by TRBV5-1 joined to TRBJ2-3; 12 middle bases align to TRBD2. The origin of this receptor is an adult with an advanced solid tumor such as melanoma, head and neck, liver or kidney cancer. The sequences come from CD4+ or CD8+ T cells sorted from blood, collected in a trial of the OX40 agonist ivuxolimab. The CDR3 region reads CASSELAGGGDTQYF. The DNA reads as follows: TGCGCCAGCAGCGAACTAGCGGGAGGAGGGGATACGCAGTATTTT.